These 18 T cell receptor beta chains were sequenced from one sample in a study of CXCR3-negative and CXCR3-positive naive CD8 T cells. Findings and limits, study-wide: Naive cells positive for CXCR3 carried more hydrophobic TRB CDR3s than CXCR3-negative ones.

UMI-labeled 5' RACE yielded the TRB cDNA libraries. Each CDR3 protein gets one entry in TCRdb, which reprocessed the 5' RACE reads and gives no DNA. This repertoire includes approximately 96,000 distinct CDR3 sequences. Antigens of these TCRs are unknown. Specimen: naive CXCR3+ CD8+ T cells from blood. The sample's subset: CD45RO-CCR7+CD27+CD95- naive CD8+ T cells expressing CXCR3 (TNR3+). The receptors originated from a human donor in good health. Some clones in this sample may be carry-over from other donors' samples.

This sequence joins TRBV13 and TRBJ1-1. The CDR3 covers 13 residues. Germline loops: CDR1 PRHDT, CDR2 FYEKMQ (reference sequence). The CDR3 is CASSLSRGTEAFF.

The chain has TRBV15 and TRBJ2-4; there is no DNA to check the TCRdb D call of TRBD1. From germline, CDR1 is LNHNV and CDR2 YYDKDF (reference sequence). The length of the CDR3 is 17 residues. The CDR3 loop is CATSKPGTGQAKNIQYF.

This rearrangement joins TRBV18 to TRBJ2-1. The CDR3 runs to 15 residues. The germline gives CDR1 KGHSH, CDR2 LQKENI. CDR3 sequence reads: CASSPPGGPYNEQFF.

The chain's CDR3 is CSAYRDRLYYEQYF. This chain uses TRBV20-1 with TRBJ2-7; TCRdb's D call of TRBD1 is untestable without DNA. The CDR3 totals 14 residues. Germline V gives CDR1 DFQATT, CDR2 SNEGSKA (reference sequence).

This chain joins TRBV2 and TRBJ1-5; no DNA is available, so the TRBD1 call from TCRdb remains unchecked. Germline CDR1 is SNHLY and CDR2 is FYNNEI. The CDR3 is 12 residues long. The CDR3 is CASSEGGQPQHF.

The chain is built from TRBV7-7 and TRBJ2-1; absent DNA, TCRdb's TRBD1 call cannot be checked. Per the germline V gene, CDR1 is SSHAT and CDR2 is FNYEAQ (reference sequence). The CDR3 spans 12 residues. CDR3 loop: CASSLGAGEQFF.

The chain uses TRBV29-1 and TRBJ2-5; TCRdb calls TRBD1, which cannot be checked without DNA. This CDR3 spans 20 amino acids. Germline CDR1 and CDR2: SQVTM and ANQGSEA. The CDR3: CSVEDFGQGSNQRSQETQYF.

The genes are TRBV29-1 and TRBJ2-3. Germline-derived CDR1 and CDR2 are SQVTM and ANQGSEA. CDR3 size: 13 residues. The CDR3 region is CSIELGSGDTQYF.

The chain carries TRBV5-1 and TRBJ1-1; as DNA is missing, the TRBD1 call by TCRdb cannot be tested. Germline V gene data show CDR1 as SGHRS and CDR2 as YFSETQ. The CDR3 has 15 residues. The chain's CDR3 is CASSLGRGINTEAFF. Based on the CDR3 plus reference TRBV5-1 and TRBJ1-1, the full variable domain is KAGVTQTPRYLIKTRGQQVTLSCSPISGHRSVSWYQQTPGQGLQFLFEYFSETQRNKGNFPGRFSGRQFSNSRSEMNVSTLELGDSALYLCASSLGRGINTEAFFGQGTRLTVV.

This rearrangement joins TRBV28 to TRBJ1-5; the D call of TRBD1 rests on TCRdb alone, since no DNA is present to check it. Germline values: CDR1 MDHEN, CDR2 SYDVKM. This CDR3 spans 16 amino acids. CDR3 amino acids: CASSLRGTGGNQPQHF.

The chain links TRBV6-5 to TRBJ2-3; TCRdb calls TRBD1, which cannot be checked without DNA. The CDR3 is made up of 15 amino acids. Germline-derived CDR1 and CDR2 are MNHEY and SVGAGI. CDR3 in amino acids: CASSSGQGATDTQYF.

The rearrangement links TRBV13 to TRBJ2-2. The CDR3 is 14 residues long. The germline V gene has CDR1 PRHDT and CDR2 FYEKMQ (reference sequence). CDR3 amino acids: CASHGNPFTGELFF.

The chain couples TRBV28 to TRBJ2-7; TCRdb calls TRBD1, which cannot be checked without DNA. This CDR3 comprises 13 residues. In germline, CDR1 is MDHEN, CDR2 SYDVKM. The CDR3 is CASSFGQDYEQYF. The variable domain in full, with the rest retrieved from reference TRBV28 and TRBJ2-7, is DVKVTQSSRYLVKRTGEKVFLECVQDMDHENMFWYRQDPGLGLRLIYFSYDVKMKEKGDIPEGYSVSREKKERFSLILESASTNQTSMYLCASSFGQDYEQYFGPGTRLTVT.

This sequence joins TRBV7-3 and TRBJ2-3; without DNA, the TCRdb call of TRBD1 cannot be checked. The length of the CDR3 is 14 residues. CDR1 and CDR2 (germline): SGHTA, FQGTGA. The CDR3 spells CASTGTGSADTQYF.

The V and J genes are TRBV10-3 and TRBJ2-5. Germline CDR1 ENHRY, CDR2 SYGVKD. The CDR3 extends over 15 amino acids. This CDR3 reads CAISESLDPQETQYF.

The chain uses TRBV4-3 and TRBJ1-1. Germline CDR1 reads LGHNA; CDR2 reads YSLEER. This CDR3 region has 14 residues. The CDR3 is CASSEGVGNTEAFF.

This CDR3 is CASSQGTGWSYEQYF. V usage is TRBV4-1 and J usage is TRBJ2-7; the D call from TCRdb, TRBD1, cannot be confirmed without DNA. CDR1 is MGHRA, CDR2 YSYEKL, per germline. The CDR3 runs to 15 residues.

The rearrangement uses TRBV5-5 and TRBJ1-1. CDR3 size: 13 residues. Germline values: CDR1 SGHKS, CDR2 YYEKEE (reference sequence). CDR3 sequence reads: CASTLELYTEAFF.